This TCR beta chain was captured in a study of T cell responses to AZD1222 COVID-19 vaccine. In germline, CDR1 is MNHEY, CDR2 SMNVEV (reference sequence). V lost 6 bases, J lost 4 bases, and 10 bases lay in between. This CDR3 spans 12 amino acids. The data were produced by immunoSEQ multiplex PCR, yet TCRdb's version contains in-frame clones alone and is incomplete. The repertoire holds 100,000 to 120,000 clones, about 90% seen once, with around 15% in the top ten. Sequenced material: peripheral blood, taken 28 days after the second AZD1222 dose. This rearrangement joins TRBV27 to TRBJ2-7; weak D call: TRBD1 (5 bases). The TCR sequence derives from an adult who received the AZD1222 COVID-19 vaccine. CDR3 in DNA: TGTGCCAGCAGATCGGACATTTACGAGCAGTACTTC. Translating gives CASRSDIYEQYF.